This is a list of T cell receptor beta chains from one sample in a study of T cell responses to AZD1222 COVID-19 vaccine. Here immunoSEQ multiplex PCR was the method, and the copy in TCRdb shows in-frame clones only, minus some. The sample has 200,000 or so clones, about nine tenths seen once. The sequencing used peripheral blood, collected on day 0 of MenACWY control vaccination. Every receptor here comes from an adult in good health. Each CDR3 is given without its conserved first and last residue. The D gene is left open where the match is weak. Expanded clones get a size class; other rows say once, few or many, or leave the size out.

j_gene	abundance	v_gene	d_gene	CDR3aa
TRBJ2-1	-	TRBV20-1	TRBD2	SQRERSEQF
TRBJ1-1	-	TRBV5-1	-	ASSPLTGPMNTEAF
TRBJ2-7	-	TRBV6-5	TRBD1	ASRPGQGAHEQY
TRBJ2-3	once	TRBV5-1	-	ASSSQDTQY
TRBJ1-1	-	TRBV5-8	-	ASSLFGSGGYEDTEAF
TRBJ1-1	-	TRBV19	-	ASSTYMNTEAF
TRBJ2-6	few	TRBV30	TRBD1	AWAWDSSGANVLT
TRBJ1-1	-	TRBV3-1/TRBV3-2	TRBD1	ASSQEYRGLTEAF
TRBJ2-3	-	TRBV29-1	-	SVVNGGPDTQY
TRBJ2-1	-	TRBV6-2/TRBV6-3	-	ASSWNRVNEQF
TRBJ2-7	-	TRBV9	TRBD2	ASSTSSGRAVEQY
TRBJ2-5	-	TRBV7-2	TRBD1	ASSLAGTAQETQY
TRBJ2-4	-	TRBV20-1	-	SAPLVNIQY
TRBJ2-2	once	TRBV6-5	-	ASTRANTGELF
TRBJ1-1	-	TRBV6-5	-	ASNVDGSSEAF
TRBJ1-1	-	TRBV19	-	ASSMTKNTEAF
TRBJ1-4	-	TRBV9	-	ASSVQGANEKLF
TRBJ1-6	few	TRBV28	-	ASSLTGVSPLH
TRBJ2-1	-	TRBV27	TRBD2	ASRRTSGTSYNEQF
TRBJ2-1	-	TRBV24-1	-	ATSVSGSSYNEQF
TRBJ2-3	-	TRBV27	-	ASIGVGGAQDTQY
TRBJ2-7	-	TRBV11-2	-	ASRQLQGLSYEQY
TRBJ2-5	-	TRBV6-6	-	ASAGRGLQETQY
TRBJ1-1	-	TRBV6-5	-	ASSLSQGTEAF
TRBJ2-2	-	TRBV4-3	TRBD2	ASSPGEGGTGELF
TRBJ1-1	-	TRBV7-3	-	ASSLGTSNTEAF
TRBJ2-2	-	TRBV14	-	ASSQDGRTGELF
TRBJ1-5	-	TRBV6-1	-	ASSEISGRGINQPQH
TRBJ1-5	-	TRBV3-1/TRBV3-2	TRBD1	ASSQQPGQQPQH
TRBJ2-5	-	TRBV29-1	-	SVVRNFQETQY
TRBJ1-4	-	TRBV5-6	-	ASSRPSGGEKLF
TRBJ1-6	-	TRBV27	-	ASSLTAYNSPLH
TRBJ2-7	-	TRBV7-3	TRBD1	ASSLPRTGVAYEQY
TRBJ1-6	-	TRBV19	-	ASRRESSPLH
TRBJ1-4	-	TRBV7-9	TRBD1	ASSFGDRGGEKLF
TRBJ1-2	-	TRBV4-3	-	ASSQDRQIYNYGYT
TRBJ1-1	once	TRBV6-5	-	ASRVATNTEAF
TRBJ2-5	-	TRBV7-8	TRBD2	ASTLGVRREVIETQY
TRBJ1-1	few	TRBV10-3	TRBD1	ATRDRGGMNTEAF
TRBJ1-5	-	TRBV10-3	TRBD1	AISEGQGNQPQH
TRBJ1-1	-	TRBV28	TRBD1	ASSPRTGDYTEAF
TRBJ2-7	-	TRBV10-3	TRBD2	AISDPASGPPYEQY
TRBJ1-2	-	TRBV5-6	-	ASSPFWTPYGYT
TRBJ2-4	-	TRBV7-8	-	ASSLFHLSGGRGLNIQY
TRBJ1-2	-	TRBV11-2	-	ASSSTLTGYGYT
TRBJ2-1	-	TRBV7-2	-	ASNQPGGQGNEQF
TRBJ1-2	-	TRBV15	-	ATSRQGSSGYT
TRBJ1-5	-	TRBV30	TRBD1	AWSLQGGQPQH
TRBJ1-1	-	TRBV28	-	ASRTRPGPRGGNTEAF